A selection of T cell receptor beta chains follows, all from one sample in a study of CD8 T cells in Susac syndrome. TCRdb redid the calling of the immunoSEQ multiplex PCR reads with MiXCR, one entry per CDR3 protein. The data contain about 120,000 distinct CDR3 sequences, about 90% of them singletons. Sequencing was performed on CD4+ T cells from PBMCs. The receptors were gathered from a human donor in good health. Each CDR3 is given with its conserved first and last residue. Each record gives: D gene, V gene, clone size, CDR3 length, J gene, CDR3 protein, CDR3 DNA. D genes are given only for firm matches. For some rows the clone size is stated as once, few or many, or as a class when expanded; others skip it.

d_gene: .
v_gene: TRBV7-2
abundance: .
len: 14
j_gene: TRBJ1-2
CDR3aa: CASSLARRSYGYTF
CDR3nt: TGTGCCAGCAGCTTAGCGCGTCGGAGTTATGGCTACACCTTC

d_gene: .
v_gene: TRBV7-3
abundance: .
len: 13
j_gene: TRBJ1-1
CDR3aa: CASSLGVDTEAFF
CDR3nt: TGTGCCAGCAGCTTAGGGGTGGACACTGAAGCTTTCTTT

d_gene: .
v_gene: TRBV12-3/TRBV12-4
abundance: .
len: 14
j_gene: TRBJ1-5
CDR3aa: CASTPSRVSQPQHF
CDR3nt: TGTGCCAGCACCCCGAGCAGGGTTAGTCAGCCCCAGCATTTT

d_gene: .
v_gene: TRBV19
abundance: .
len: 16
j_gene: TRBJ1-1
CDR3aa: CASRDPLRTVNTEAFF
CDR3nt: TGTGCCAGTAGAGACCCGCTCCGGACGGTGAACACTGAAGCTTTCTTT

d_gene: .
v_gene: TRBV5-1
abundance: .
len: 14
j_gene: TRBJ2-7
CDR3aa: CASSLSGPPYEQYF
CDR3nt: TGCGCCAGCAGCTTATCGGGACCCCCCTACGAGCAGTACTTC

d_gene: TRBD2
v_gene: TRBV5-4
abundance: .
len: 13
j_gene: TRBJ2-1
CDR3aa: CASSRGTRDEQFF
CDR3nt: TGTGCCAGCAGCCGGGGGACTAGGGATGAGCAGTTCTTC

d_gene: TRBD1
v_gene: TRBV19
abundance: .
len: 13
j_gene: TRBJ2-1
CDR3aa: CASLEDRGNEQFF
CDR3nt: TGTGCCAGTCTAGAGGACAGGGGCAATGAGCAGTTCTTC

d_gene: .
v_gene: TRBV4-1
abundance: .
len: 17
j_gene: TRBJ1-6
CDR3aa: CASSQREQAGEVWPLHF
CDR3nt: TGCGCCAGCAGCCAACGGGAACAGGCGGGAGAAGTTTGGCCCCTCCACTTT

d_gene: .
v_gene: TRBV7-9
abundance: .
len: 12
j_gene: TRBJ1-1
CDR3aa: CASSRDDQKAFF
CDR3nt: TGTGCCAGCAGTAGGGACGATCAGAAAGCTTTCTTT

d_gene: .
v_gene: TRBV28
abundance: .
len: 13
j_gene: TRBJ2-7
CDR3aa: CASFSSGAYEQYF
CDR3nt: TGTGCCAGCTTTTCGTCAGGGGCCTACGAGCAGTACTTC

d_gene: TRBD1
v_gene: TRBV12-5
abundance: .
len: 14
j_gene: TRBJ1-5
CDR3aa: CASVGDRDNQPQHF
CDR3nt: TGTGCTAGTGTGGGGGACAGGGACAATCAGCCCCAGCATTTT

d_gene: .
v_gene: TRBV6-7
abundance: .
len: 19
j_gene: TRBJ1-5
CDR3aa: CASSYSNWKILYSNQPQHF
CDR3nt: TGTGCCAGCAGTTACTCGAATTGGAAAATCCTCTATAGCAATCAGCCCCAGCATTTT

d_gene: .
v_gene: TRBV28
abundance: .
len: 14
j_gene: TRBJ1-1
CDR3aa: CASSSWAEDTEAFF
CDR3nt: TGTGCCAGCAGTTCATGGGCGGAGGACACTGAAGCTTTCTTT

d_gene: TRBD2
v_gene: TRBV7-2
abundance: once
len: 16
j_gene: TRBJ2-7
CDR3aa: CASSLESFSGVYEQYF
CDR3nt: TGTGCCAGCAGCTTAGAATCGTTTAGCGGGGTCTACGAGCAGTACTTC

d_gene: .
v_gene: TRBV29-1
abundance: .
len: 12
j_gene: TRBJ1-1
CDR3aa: CSVEESWAEAFF
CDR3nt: TGCAGCGTTGAAGAATCCTGGGCTGAAGCTTTCTTT

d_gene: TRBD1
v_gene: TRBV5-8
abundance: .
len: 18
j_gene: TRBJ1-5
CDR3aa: CASSLYAGTGYSNQPQHF
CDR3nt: TGTGCCAGCAGCTTGTACGCCGGGACAGGTTATAGCAATCAGCCCCAGCATTTT

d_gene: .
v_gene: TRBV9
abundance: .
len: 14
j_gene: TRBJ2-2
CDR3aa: CASSVEGNTGELFF
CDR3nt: TGTGCCAGCAGCGTAGAAGGCAACACCGGGGAGCTGTTTTTT

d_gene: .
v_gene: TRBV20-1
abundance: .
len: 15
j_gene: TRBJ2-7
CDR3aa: CSALSPAGSTYEQYF
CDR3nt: TGCAGTGCCCTGTCTCCGGCTGGCAGCACCTACGAGCAGTACTTC

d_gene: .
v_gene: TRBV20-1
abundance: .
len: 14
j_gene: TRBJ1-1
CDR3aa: CSARDPTGNTEAFF
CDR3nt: TGCAGTGCTAGAGATCCAACAGGGAACACTGAAGCTTTCTTT

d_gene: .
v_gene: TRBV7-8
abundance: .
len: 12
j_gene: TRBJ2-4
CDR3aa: CASSPQNHIQYF
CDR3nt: TGTGCCAGCAGCCCACAGAACCACATTCAGTACTTC

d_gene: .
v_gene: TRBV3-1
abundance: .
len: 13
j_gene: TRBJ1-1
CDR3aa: CASSQNGNTEAFF
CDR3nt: TGTGCCAGCAGCCAAAATGGGAACACTGAAGCTTTCTTT

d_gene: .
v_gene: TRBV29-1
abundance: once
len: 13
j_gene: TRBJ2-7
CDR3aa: CSASDRRGFRQYF
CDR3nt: TGCAGCGCCTCAGACCGTCGAGGGTTTAGACAGTACTTC

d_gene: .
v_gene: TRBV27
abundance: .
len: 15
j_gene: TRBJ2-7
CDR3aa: CASSPHEAGRYEQYF
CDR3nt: TGTGCCAGCAGTCCCCATGAGGCGGGAAGATACGAGCAGTACTTC

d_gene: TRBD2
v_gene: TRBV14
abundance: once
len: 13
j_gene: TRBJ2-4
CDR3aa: CASSDGLVHIQYF
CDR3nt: TGTGCCAGCAGCGACGGACTAGTCCACATTCAGTACTTC

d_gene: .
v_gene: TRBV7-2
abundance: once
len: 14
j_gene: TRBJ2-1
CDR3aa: CASSTSAGIYEQFF
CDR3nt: TGTGCCAGCAGCACCAGTGCGGGCATATATGAGCAGTTCTTC

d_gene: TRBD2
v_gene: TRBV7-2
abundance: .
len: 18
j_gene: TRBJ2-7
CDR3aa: CASSSRPPGLAALYEQYF
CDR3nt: TGTGCCAGCAGCTCTAGACCACCGGGACTAGCGGCCCTCTACGAGCAGTACTTC

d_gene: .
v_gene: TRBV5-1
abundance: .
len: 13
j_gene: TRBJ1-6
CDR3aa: CASGGTTGSPLHF
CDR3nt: TGCGCCAGCGGAGGGACAACAGGTTCACCCCTCCACTTT

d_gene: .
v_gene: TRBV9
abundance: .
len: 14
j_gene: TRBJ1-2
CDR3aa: CASSVGTPGDGYTF
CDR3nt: TGTGCCAGCAGCGTAGGTACTCCAGGGGACGGCTACACCTTC

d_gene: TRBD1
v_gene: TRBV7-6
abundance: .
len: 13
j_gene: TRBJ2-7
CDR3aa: CASSTRDRGEQYF
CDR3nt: TGTGCCAGCAGCACGCGAGACAGGGGGGAGCAGTACTTC

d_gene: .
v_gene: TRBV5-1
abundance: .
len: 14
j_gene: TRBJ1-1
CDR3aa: CASSLAGENTEAFF
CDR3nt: TGCGCCAGCAGCTTGGCAGGGGAGAACACTGAAGCTTTCTTT

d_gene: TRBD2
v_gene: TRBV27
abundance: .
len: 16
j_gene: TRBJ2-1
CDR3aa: CASSRLAGGLRNEQFF
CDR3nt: TGTGCCAGCAGCCGACTAGCGGGAGGGCTACGTAATGAGCAGTTCTTC

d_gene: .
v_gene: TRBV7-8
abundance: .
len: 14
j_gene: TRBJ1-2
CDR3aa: CASSFTDSYYGYTF
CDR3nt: TGTGCCAGCAGCTTTACGGACAGTTACTATGGCTACACCTTC

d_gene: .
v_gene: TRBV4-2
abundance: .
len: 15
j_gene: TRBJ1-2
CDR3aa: CASSQARQGNYGYTF
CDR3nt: TGTGCCAGCAGCCAAGCACGGCAGGGCAACTATGGCTACACCTTC

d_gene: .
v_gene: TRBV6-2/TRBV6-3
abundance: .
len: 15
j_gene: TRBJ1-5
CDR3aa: CASSFPGHSNQPQHF
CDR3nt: TGTGCCAGCAGTTTCCCCGGCCACAGCAATCAGCCCCAGCATTTT

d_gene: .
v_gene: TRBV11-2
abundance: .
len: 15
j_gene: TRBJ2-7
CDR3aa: CASSYWDRKSGEQYF
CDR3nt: TGTGCCAGCAGTTATTGGGACCGAAAGTCTGGGGAGCAGTACTTC

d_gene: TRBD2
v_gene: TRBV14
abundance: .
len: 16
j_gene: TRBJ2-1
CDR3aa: CASDNSGRSFPDEQFF
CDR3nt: TGTGCCAGCGATAATAGCGGGAGAAGTTTCCCGGATGAGCAGTTCTTC

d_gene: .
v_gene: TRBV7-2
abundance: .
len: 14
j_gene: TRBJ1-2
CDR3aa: CASSNTVENYGYTF
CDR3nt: TGTGCCAGCAGCAATACAGTGGAGAACTATGGCTACACCTTC

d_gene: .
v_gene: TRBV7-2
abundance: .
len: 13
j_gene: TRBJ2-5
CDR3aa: CASSTGEQETQYF
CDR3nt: TGTGCCAGCAGCACGGGAGAGCAAGAGACCCAGTACTTC

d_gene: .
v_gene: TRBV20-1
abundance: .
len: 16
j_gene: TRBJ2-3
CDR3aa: CSARRGEGTSTDTQYF
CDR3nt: TGCAGTGCTAGAAGAGGCGAGGGTACTAGCACAGATACGCAGTATTTT